The following is a T cell receptor beta chain sequence with its context. This entry comes from a study of technical replicates of blood from several donors. Generated by immunoSEQ multiplex PCR, the TCRdb table keeps only in-frame clones and is missing some. The sample carries about 71,000 clones, around 97% recorded once. The germline V gene has CDR1 SGHRS and CDR2 YFSETQ. The CDR3 covers 13 residues. V was shortened by 8 bases and J by 5 bases, with 13 bases between the two germline ends. The TCR was taken from a human donor in good health. The V and J genes are TRBV5-1 and TRBJ2-2; D is uncertain. Input material: T cells isolated from PBMCs. Written as DNA, the CDR3 is TGCGCCAGAAGTTTTGGAGTGACCGGGGAGCTGTTTTTT. The encoded protein is CARSFGVTGELFF.